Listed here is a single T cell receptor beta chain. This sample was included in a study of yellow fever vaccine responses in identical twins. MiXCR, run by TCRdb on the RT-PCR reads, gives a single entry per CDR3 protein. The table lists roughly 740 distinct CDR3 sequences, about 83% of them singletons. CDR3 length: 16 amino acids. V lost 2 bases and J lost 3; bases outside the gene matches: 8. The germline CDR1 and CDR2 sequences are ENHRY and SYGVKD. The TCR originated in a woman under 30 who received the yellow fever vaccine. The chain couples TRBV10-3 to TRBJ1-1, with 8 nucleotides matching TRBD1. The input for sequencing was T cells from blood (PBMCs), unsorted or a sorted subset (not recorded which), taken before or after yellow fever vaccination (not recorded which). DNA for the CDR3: TGTGCCATCAGTGAGAGACAGGGGCTGCAGGACACTGAAGCTTTCTTT. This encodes CAISERQGLQDTEAFF.